Ten or more counts support the clone carrying this T cell receptor (beta chain). This record comes from a study of T cells in Graves' hyperthyroidism and ophthalmopathy. The authors took PBMCs from over 8.5 ml fresh peripheral blood. Amplified TCR beta CDR3 regions derived from RNA transcripts. RT-PCR in the first round (using the HTBI primer set) targeted the TCR CDR3. TCRdb independently ran MiXCR on the multiplex PCR reads; one entry per CDR3 protein. In the table there are under 300,000 distinct CDR3 sequences, roughly 13% of which are singletons. CDR1 and CDR2 (germline): DFQATT, SNEGSKA (reference sequence). The V and J ends lost 8 bases and 5 bases respectively, with 9 bases between them. This CDR3 has 10 residues.

The chain couples TRBV20-1 to TRBJ2-5; D uncertain. Input material: blood. The sequence was collected from a woman between 35 and 50 years old with Graves' hyperthyroidism. The CDR3 DNA reads as TGCAGTTTCGGAGCGGAGACCCAGTACTTC. Protein product: CSFGAETQYF.